In its sample, the clone carrying this T cell receptor (beta chain) was seen a few times. This entry comes from a study of blood T cells in healthy people across ages. Primers used in a second PCR of roughly 6 to 12 cycles were a sample-barcoded 5' primer and a J-beta primer mix. TCRdb called the 5' RACE reads again in MiXCR, with one record for every CDR3 protein. The sample gives roughly 1,700,000 distinct CDR3 sequences, about 28% of which show up once; approximately 7.7% is in the top ten. Trimming stripped 3 bases from V and 6 bases from J, with 11 bases between. The CDR3 is 13 residues long. The sequence was collected from a woman aged 25 to 39 in good health. The specimen sequenced was blood. The chain links TRBV12-3 or TRBV12-4 to TRBJ1-1; D unresolved. As DNA, the CDR3 is TGTGCCAGCAGTTTTAGACCGGTCGCTGAAGCTTTCTTT. Residues: CASSFRPVAEAFF.